The clone carrying this TCR beta chain was seen more than once but under ten times. The target antigen is unknown. The CDR3 extends over 13 amino acids. With 5 bases removed from V and 3 bases from J, the gap between germline ends came to 7 bases. Germline lookup yields CDR1 LGHNA and CDR2 YNFKEQ. This record belongs to a study of identical twins. Study outcomes and limitations: Weaker excess twin sharing was observed in beta out-of-frame sequences. Zero-insertion findings could be partly confounded by invariant cells (MAIT and iNKT cells). Recombination models fit unrelated individuals' TCR alpha sharing but underestimated twins'. Fewer insertions marked abundant cord blood beta clonotypes; young adult naive trended weakly, memory not at all.

TCRdb re-analysed the 5' RACE reads in MiXCR, keeping a single row per CDR3 protein. The sample holds 350,000 to 450,000 distinct CDR3 sequences, around a sixth seen once. The sequenced sample consisted of naive T cells sorted from blood. The sequence was obtained from a man aged 50-60 years in good health. The chain combines TRBV4-2 with TRBJ2-2; D is uncertain. The CDR3 nucleotides read TGTGCCAGCAGCACCCTGGACACCGGGGAGCTGTTTTTT. Amino acid sequence: CASSTLDTGELFF.